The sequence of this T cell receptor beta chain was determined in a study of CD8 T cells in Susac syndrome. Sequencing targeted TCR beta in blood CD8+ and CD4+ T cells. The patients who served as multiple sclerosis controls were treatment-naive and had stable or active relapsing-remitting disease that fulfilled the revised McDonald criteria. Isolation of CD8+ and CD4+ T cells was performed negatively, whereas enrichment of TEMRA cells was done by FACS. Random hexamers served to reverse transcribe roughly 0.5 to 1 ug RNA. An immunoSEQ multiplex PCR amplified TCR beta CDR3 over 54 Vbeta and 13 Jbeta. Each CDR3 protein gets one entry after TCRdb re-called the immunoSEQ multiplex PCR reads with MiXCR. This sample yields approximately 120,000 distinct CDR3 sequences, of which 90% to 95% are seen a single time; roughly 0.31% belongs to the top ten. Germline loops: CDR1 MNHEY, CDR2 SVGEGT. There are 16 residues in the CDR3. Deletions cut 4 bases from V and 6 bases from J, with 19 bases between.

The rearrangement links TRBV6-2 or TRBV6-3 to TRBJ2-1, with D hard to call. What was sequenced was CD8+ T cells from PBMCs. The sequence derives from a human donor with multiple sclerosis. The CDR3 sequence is CASSFVDSLFGNEQFF. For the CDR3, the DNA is TGTGCCAGCAGTTTCGTTGACTCCCTTTTCGGCAATGAGCAGTTCTTC.